This T cell receptor (beta chain) is from a study of T cell repertoires in cytomegalovirus infection. The overall study: Matching HLA type and CMV infection were both indicated by public TCR beta signatures. The study, taken as a whole, reports: The cumulative frequency of public TCR beta families distinguished individuals who carried CMV together with the relevant HLA.

Comments on this clonotype: The target antigen is unknown.

MiXCR was run by TCRdb on the reads, yielding one entry per CDR3 protein. In the table there are some 120,000 distinct CDR3 sequences, 32% of which are singletons. The germline V gene has CDR1 SGHVS and CDR2 FQNEAQ. The length of the CDR3 is 16 residues. V was pared by 1 base and J by 0 bases, with 9 bases between. The receptor was isolated from a human donor in good health (CMV status not recorded). Some clones in this sample may be carry-over from other donors' samples. The rearrangement joins TRBV7-8 to TRBJ2-2; D gene unclear. Specimen: CD8+ T cells from cultured PBMCs, collected from culture after CMV antigen stimulation. The CDR3 region has the DNA TGTGCCAGCAGCTTAGGGCCGCTTGCGAACACCGGGGAGCTGTTTTTT. It encodes CASSLGPLANTGELFF.